The source of this TCR beta chain is a study of spatial heterogeneity in lung cancer. The time point: sample taken at primary tumor resection. In each case, whole RNA from tumor, nontumor lung or frozen PBMC was sequenced unsorted. TCR cDNA molecules each had a unique molecular identifier. Using its own MiXCR run on the 5' RACE reads, TCRdb lists one record per CDR3 protein. The top ten clones hold 5.5% to 8% of a sample with around 4,000 distinct CDR3 sequences, approximately 9% of them seen once. The ends lost 4 bases at V and 2 bases at J; junction bases unmatched: 10. The CDR3 has 18 amino acids. CDR1 and CDR2 from the germline V gene are LGHNA and YNFKEQ.

The input for sequencing was normal lung tissue next to the tumor, taken at surgery. The receptor's source is a female donor with early-stage non-small cell lung cancer. The chain uses TRBV4-2 and TRBJ2-6; 8 positions agree with TRBD2. The CDR3 is CASSPLGAGEPGANVLTF. The CDR3 nucleotides are TGTGCCAGCAGCCCCCTAGGAGCGGGAGAACCTGGGGCCAACGTCCTGACTTTC.